This T cell receptor (beta chain) is drawn from a study of blood T cell repertoires in COVID-19. Turning to the study itself: Both acute and convalescent COVID-19 samples were obtained from the United States, Italy and Spain. The cDNA or gDNA used as material had been derived from T cells, B-cell-depleted T cells, or PBMCs.

Authors' data handling: Cell counts per sample came from amplifying reference gene primers. Here immunoSEQ multiplex PCR was the method, and the copy in TCRdb shows in-frame clones only, minus some. Clonal size and the V and J genes are those of that table, whereas D and trimming came from the DNA. The sample carries a few hundred thousand clones, about 90% recorded once. The CDR3 is 13 amino acids. V was cut by 3 bases and J by 4 bases, with 12 bases left in between. The V gene's germline CDR1 is SQVTM and CDR2 ANQGSEA. Recovery among Cohort 3 donors was established by two negative PCRs, clearance, or symptom resolution. A few counts support this clone.

The sequencing input was PBMCs or T cells enriched from blood (not recorded which). The rearrangement uses TRBV29-1 and TRBJ1-2; a weak D match, TRBD1 (6 bases). The clonotype comes from a man between 25 and 39 years old who had recovered from COVID-19. The CDR3 nucleotides read TGCAGCGTTGATGAGGGGGGGGCCTATGGCTACACCTTC. It encodes CSVDEGGAYGYTF.